This T cell receptor (beta chain) was identified during a study of blood T cell repertoires in COVID-19. Study information: Samples came from the United States, Italy and Spain, spanning acute and convalescent COVID-19.

V shed 4 bases and J 7 bases; nucleotides not matched to a gene: 11. Germline values: CDR1 MDHEN, CDR2 SYDVKM. The CDR3 loop spans 15 amino acids. Authors' analysis steps: By means of reference gene primer amplification, nucleated cell counts were estimated. Assay used: immunoSEQ multiplex PCR; TCRdb lists only in-frame clones, some missing. For V, J and clone size, that table is used; D and trimming come from the DNA. The table shows approximately 100,000 clones, with about three quarters occurring only once. It was during active infection that Seattle patients were enrolled and then longitudinally followed.

This sequence was found in a man at least 80 years old with COVID-19, enrolled during active disease. J is TRBJ2-7 and V is TRBV28; 9 bases match TRBD2. Sequenced material: peripheral blood. Here the CDR3 DNA reads TGTGCCAGCAGTTCCTTAGCGGGAGCCCTTCGGGAGCAGTACTTC. This codes for CASSSLAGALREQYF.